Presented here are 29 T cell receptor beta chains from one specimen sequenced in a study of CXCR3-negative and CXCR3-positive naive CD8 T cells. Study-level points and caveats: Hydrophobicity of TRB CDR3s was greater in CXCR3-positive naive cells than in CXCR3-negative naive cells.

For these receptors, no antigen is known. Researchers prepared the TRB cDNA libraries using 5' RACE with UMI labels. One entry per CDR3 protein, without DNA, is what TCRdb gives after re-calling the 5' RACE reads. The listing records roughly 120,000 distinct CDR3 sequences. The sequencing input was naive CXCR3+ CD8+ T cells from blood. Subset noted: CD45RO-CCR7+CD27+CD95- naive CD8+ T cells expressing CXCR3 (TNR3+). These receptors came from a human donor in good health. Some clones in this sample may be carry-over from other donors' samples.

This sequence joins TRBV10-3 and TRBJ1-2. The CDR3 consists of 14 residues. The germline CDR1 and CDR2 sequences are ENHRY and SYGVKD. CDR3 region: CAISERSYDYGYTF.

The rearrangement uses TRBV6-5 and TRBJ1-2; absent DNA, TCRdb's TRBD1 call cannot be checked. Germline CDR1 is MNHEY and CDR2 is SVGAGI. The CDR3 covers 17 residues. The chain's CDR3 is CASSYRKQGGFNYGYTF.

This chain links TRBV7-3 with TRBJ2-2. Germline values: CDR1 SGHTA, CDR2 FQGTGA. The CDR3 totals 14 residues. The CDR3 here is CASGSEPNTGELFF.

The chain combines TRBV5-1 with TRBJ2-3; checking the TCRdb D call of TRBD2 is not possible without DNA. CDR3 length: 14 amino acids. Germline loops: CDR1 SGHRS, CDR2 YFSETQ. This CDR3 reads CASSGTFPTDTQYF.

The chain is built from TRBV7-9 and TRBJ1-2. The CDR3 has 14 amino acids. Germline lookup yields CDR1 SEHNR and CDR2 FQNEAQ (reference sequence). This chain's CDR3 is CASSFLAELYGYTF.

V usage is TRBV27 and J usage is TRBJ1-5; with no DNA, the TCRdb D assignment of TRBD1 cannot be verified. CDR3 length equals 15 residues. Germline assignment: CDR1 MNHEY and CDR2 SMNVEV (reference sequence). The CDR3 spells CASGAGIFSNQPQHF.

The CDR3: CASSLEQYDDEQYF. This chain links TRBV7-6 with TRBJ2-7. CDR1 is SGHVS and CDR2 is FNYEAQ in the germline V gene. This CDR3 has 14 residues.

The chain employs TRBV13 and TRBJ2-7; TCRdb outputs TRBD2, but without DNA this stays unchecked. The CDR3 is 15 residues long. CDR1 PRHDT and CDR2 FYEKMQ come from the germline V gene (reference sequence). The chain's CDR3 is CASSLGGGNPYEQYF.

The chain employs TRBV5-5 and TRBJ2-7. In germline, CDR1 is SGHKS, CDR2 YYEKEE (reference sequence). This CDR3 contains 14 residues. This chain's CDR3 is CASSLFGENYEQYF.

The CDR3 loop is CSVEEEVSYNEQFF. This sequence joins TRBV29-1 and TRBJ2-1; no DNA is available, so the TRBD2 call from TCRdb remains unchecked. Germline CDR1 is SQVTM and CDR2 is ANQGSEA. This CDR3 is built from 14 residues.

The chain links TRBV7-9 to TRBJ1-1; TCRdb picks TRBD1, but there is no DNA to check that call. This CDR3 comprises 13 residues. Germline V gene lookup returns CDR1 SEHNR and CDR2 FQNEAQ (reference sequence). The CDR3 sequence is CASSGGLDTEAFF. The whole variable domain, remainder taken from reference TRBV7-9 and TRBJ1-1, is DTGVSQNPRHKITKRGQNVTFRCDPISEHNRLYWYRQTLGQGPEFLTYFQNEAQLEKSRLLSDRFSAERPKGSFSTLEIQRTEQGDSAMYLCASSGGLDTEAFFGQGTRLTVV.

Here the CDR3 reads CSARAQGDSYEQYF. The chain carries TRBV20-1 and TRBJ2-7; TCRdb returns TRBD1, unconfirmable since there is no DNA. Germline loops: CDR1 DFQATT, CDR2 SNEGSKA (reference sequence). This CDR3 is 14 amino acids long.

The V and J genes are TRBV4-3 and TRBJ1-4. In germline, CDR1 is LGHNA, CDR2 YSLEER. The CDR3 spans 15 residues. The CDR3 sequence: CASSQNGGEVRKLFF.

The V and J genes are TRBV29-1 and TRBJ1-1; TCRdb gives TRBD1 as the D gene, but with no DNA this cannot be confirmed. CDR3 length: 11 amino acids. Germline lookup yields CDR1 SQVTM and CDR2 ANQGSEA. CDR3 sequence reads: CSAGQGTEAFF.

The chain couples TRBV3-1 to TRBJ1-4; checking the TCRdb D call of TRBD1 is not possible without DNA. This CDR3 spans 15 amino acids. Germline V gives CDR1 LGHDT, CDR2 YNNKEL (reference sequence). CDR3 region: CASSQGEGAGEKLFF. Full variable domain (missing parts from reference TRBV3-1 and TRBJ1-4): DTAVSQTPKYLVTQMGNDKSIKCEQNLGHDTMYWYKQDSKKFLKIMFSYNNKELIINETVPNRFSPKSPDKAHLNLHINSLELGDSAVYFCASSQGEGAGEKLFFGSGTQLSVL.

The chain recombines TRBV14 with TRBJ1-5; TCRdb reports TRBD1, a call that lacks DNA to check it against. This CDR3 is 13 amino acids long. Germline V gives CDR1 SGHDN, CDR2 FVKESK. CDR3 residues: CASSQAGWEPQHF. Complete variable domain (other parts from reference TRBV14 and TRBJ1-5): EAGVTQFPSHSVIEKGQTVTLRCDPISGHDNLYWYRRVMGKEIKFLLHFVKESKQDESGMPNNRFLAERTGGTYSTLKVQPAELEDSGVYFCASSQAGWEPQHFGDGTRLSIL.

CDR3 protein: CASNLGYSTEAFF. This chain joins TRBV28 and TRBJ1-1. The germline CDR1 and CDR2 sequences are MDHEN and SYDVKM. The CDR3 contains 13 residues.

V gene TRBV7-2 combines with J gene TRBJ2-1. This CDR3 is built from 14 residues. CDR1 and CDR2 from the germline V gene are SGHTA and FQGNSA. The CDR3 spells CASVKQRSYNEQFF.

The chain links TRBV9 to TRBJ2-7; the TRBD1 assignment by TCRdb is unverifiable without DNA. This CDR3 spans 14 amino acids. Germline V gives CDR1 SGDLS, CDR2 YYNGEE. CDR3 protein: CASATGTGSYEQYF.

V usage is TRBV27 and J usage is TRBJ2-7; TCRdb proposes TRBD1, but this gene call is untestable without DNA. This CDR3 is built from 13 residues. Germline CDR1 reads MNHEY; CDR2 reads SMNVEV (reference sequence). The chain's CDR3 is CASVGGPPYEQYF.

The J gene is TRBJ2-7, the V gene TRBV7-9; absent DNA, TCRdb's TRBD2 call cannot be checked. The V gene's germline CDR1 is SEHNR and CDR2 FQNEAQ (reference sequence). The CDR3 spans 16 residues. The CDR3 here is CASSLGGRGIGNEQYF.

The chain carries TRBV4-1 and TRBJ1-2; TCRdb selects TRBD1, and the lack of DNA leaves this call unchecked. The CDR3 sequence is 14 residues long. Germline assignment: CDR1 MGHRA and CDR2 YSYEKL. Here the CDR3 reads CASSQEQGGYGYTF.

The chain carries TRBV20-1 and TRBJ1-2; checking the TCRdb D call of TRBD1 is not possible without DNA. The CDR3 consists of 15 residues. CDR1 is DFQATT, CDR2 SNEGSKA, per germline (reference sequence). CDR3: CSARDPDRPYYGYTF.

The rearrangement links TRBV20-1 to TRBJ2-7; TCRdb's D call, TRBD1, is unchecked because there is no DNA. The CDR3 is made up of 15 amino acids. The V gene's germline CDR1 is DFQATT and CDR2 SNEGSKA (reference sequence). CDR3 in amino acids: CSAVYRGVISYEQYF.

The rearrangement joins TRBV15 to TRBJ1-1. The CDR3 totals 15 residues. The germline gives CDR1 LNHNV, CDR2 YYDKDF (reference sequence). This CDR3 reads CATSRDSPGNTEAFF.

This sequence joins TRBV18 and TRBJ2-7; TCRdb lists TRBD1, though no DNA is available to test this call. The CDR3 loop spans 15 amino acids. CDR1 and CDR2 (germline): KGHSH, LQKENI. CDR3 residues: CASSPPEGAYYEQYF.

This sequence joins TRBV4-2 and TRBJ1-1; the TCRdb call, TRBD1, lacks DNA for checking. Germline V gene data show CDR1 as LGHNA and CDR2 as YNFKEQ. There are 16 residues in the CDR3. The CDR3 sequence is CASSQDEGAMSPEAFF.

The chain combines TRBV5-1 with TRBJ2-5; TCRdb reports TRBD2, a call that lacks DNA to check it against. The CDR3 runs to 16 residues. Per the germline V gene, CDR1 is SGHRS and CDR2 is YFSETQ. The CDR3 here is CASSLSASGGPETQYF.

The genes are TRBV5-1 and TRBJ2-1; the D call of TRBD1 rests on TCRdb alone, since no DNA is present to check it. Germline CDR1 and CDR2: SGHRS and YFSETQ. This CDR3 has 15 residues. The CDR3 here is CASSLVGGVSNEQFF.